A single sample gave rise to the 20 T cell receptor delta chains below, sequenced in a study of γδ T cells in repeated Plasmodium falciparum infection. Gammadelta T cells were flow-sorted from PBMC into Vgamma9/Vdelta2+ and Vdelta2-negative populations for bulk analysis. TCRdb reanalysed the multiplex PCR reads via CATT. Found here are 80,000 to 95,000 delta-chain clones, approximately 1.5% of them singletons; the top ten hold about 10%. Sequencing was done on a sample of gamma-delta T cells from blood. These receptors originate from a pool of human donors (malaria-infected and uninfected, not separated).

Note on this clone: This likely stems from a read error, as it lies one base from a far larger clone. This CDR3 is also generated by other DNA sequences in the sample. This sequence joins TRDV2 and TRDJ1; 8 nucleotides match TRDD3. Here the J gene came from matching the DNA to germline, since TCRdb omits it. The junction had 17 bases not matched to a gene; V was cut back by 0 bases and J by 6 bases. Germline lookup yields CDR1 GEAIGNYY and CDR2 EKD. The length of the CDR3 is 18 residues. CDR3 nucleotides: TGTGCCTGTGACACCGTCTCTGGGGGAAGAACGCTATCAAATAAACTCATCTTT. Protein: CACDTVSGGRTLSNKLIF.

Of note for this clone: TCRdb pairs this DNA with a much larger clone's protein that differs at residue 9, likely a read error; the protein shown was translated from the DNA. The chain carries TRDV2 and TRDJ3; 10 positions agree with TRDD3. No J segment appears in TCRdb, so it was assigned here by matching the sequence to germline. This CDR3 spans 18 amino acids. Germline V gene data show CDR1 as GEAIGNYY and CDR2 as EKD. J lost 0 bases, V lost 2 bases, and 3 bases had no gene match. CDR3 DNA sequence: TGTGCCTGTGACATACTGGGGGATGGCTCCTGGGACACCCGACAGATGTTTTTC. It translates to CACDILGDGSWDTRQMFF.

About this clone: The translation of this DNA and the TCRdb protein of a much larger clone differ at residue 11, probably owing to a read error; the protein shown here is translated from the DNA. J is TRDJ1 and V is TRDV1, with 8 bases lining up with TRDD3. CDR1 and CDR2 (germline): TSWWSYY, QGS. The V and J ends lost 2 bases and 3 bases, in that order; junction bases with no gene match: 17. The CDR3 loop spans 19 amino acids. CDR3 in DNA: TGTGCTCTTGGGGAAAGAAGTGAGGGGATACACGGGAGGGCCGATAAACTCATCTTT. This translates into CALGERSEGIHGRADKLIF.

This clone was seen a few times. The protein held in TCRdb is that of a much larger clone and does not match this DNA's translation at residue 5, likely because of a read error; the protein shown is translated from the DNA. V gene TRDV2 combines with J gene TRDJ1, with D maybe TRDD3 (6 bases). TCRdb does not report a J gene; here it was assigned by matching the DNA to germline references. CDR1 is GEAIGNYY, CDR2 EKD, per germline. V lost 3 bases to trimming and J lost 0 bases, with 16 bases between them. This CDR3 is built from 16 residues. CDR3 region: CACDSLGFKYTDKLIF. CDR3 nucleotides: TGTGCCTGTGACTCCCTGGGGTTTAAGTACACCGATAAACTCATCTTT.

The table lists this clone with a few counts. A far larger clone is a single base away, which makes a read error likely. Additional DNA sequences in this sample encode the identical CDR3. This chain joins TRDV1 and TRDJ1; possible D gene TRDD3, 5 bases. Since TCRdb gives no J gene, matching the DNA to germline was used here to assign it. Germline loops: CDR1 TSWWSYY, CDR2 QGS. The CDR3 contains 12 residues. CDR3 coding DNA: TGTGCTCTCGGGGAACGGGGCCACAAACTCATCTTT. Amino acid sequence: CALGERGHKLIF.

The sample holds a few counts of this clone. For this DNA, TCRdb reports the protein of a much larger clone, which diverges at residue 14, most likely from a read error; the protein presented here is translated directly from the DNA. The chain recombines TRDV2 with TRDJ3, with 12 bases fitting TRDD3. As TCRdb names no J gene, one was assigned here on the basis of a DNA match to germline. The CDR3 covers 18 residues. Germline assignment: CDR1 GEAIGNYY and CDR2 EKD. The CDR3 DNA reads TGTGCCTGTGACACCGTACTGGGGGATACCTGGGACACCCAACAGATGTTTTTC. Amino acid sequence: CACDTVLGDTWDTQQMFF.

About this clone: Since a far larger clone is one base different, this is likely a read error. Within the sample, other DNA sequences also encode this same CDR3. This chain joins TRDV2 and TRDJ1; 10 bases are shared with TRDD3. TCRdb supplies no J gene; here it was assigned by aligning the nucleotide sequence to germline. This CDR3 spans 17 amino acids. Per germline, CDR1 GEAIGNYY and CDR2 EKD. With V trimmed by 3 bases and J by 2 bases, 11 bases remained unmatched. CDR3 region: CACDALTGGSATDKLIF. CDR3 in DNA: TGTGCCTGTGACGCACTTACTGGGGGATCTGCAACCGATAAACTCATCTTT.

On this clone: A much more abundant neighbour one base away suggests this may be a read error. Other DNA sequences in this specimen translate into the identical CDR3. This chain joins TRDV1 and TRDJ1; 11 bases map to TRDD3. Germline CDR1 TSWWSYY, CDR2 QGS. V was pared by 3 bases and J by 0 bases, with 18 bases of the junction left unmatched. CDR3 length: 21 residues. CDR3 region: CALGELGVSWGIPWYTDKLIF. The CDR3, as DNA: TGTGCTCTTGGGGAGCTGGGCGTCTCCTGGGGGATACCCTGGTACACCGATAAACTCATCTTT.

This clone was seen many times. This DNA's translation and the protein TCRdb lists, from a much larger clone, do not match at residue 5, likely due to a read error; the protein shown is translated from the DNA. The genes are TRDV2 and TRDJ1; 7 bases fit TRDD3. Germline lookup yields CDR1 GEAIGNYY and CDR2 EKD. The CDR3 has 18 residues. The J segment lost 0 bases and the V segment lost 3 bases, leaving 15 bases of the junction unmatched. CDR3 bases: TGTGCCTGTGACGCCGTTCCTCTTCGGATACGGGACACCGATAAACTCATCTTT. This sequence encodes CACDAVPLRIRDTDKLIF.

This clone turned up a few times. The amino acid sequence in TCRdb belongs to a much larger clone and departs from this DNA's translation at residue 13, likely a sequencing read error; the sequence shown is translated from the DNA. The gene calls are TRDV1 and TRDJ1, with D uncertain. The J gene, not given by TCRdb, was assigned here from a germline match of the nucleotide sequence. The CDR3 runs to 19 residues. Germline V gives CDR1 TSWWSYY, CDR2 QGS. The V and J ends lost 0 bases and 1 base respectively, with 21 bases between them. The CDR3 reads CALGELGPPGEGFTDKLIF. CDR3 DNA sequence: TGTGCTCTTGGGGAACTAGGTCCTCCCGGAGAGGGGTTCACCGATAAACTCATCTTT.

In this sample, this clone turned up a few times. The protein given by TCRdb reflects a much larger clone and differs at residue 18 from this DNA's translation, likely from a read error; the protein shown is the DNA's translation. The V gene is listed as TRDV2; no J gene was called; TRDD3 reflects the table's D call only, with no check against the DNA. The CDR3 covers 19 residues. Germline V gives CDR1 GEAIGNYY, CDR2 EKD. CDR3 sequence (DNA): TGTGCCTGTGACACCGTTGGGGGATACGCCACGACGTACACCGATAAACTCACCTTT. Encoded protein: CACDTVGGYATTYTDKLTF.

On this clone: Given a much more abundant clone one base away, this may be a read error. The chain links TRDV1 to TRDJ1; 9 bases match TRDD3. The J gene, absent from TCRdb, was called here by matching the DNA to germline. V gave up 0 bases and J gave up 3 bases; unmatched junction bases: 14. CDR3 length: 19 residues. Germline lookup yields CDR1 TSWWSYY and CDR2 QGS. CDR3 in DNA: TGTGCTCTTGGGGAACTGGTCCTATCTGGGGGATTCGGAGCCGATAAACTCATCTTT. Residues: CALGELVLSGGFGADKLIF.

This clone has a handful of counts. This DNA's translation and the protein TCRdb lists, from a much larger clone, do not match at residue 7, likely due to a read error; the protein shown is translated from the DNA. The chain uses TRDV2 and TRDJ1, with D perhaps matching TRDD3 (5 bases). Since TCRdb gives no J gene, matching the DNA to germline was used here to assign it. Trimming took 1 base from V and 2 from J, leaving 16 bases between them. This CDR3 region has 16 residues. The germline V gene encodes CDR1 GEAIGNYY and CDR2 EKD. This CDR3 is CACDTLPDKSTDKLIF. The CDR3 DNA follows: TGTGCCTGTGACACGTTACCGGATAAATCTACCGATAAACTCATCTTT.

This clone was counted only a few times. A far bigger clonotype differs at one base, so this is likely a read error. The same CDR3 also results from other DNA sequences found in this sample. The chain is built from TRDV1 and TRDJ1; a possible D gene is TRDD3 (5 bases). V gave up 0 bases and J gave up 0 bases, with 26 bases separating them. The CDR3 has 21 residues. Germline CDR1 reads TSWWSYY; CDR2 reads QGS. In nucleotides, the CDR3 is TGTGCTCTTGGGGAACTGGGCCTCCTCCTGCTTACGGGGAGGTACACCGATAAACTCATCTTT. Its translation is CALGELGLLLLTGRYTDKLIF.

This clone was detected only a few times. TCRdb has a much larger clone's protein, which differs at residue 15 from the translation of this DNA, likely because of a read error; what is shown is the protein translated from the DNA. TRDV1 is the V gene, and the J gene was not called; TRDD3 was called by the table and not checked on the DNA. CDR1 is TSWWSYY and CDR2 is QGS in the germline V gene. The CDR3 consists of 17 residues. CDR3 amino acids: CALGKGEGWGICDKPIF. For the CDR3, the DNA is TGTGCTCTTGGAAAAGGTGAAGGCTGGGGGATTTGTGATAAACCCATCTTT.

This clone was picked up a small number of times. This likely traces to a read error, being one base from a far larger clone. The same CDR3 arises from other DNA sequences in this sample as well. The CDR3 loop is CALGERDGIWVLGDQTDKLIF. In nucleotides, the CDR3 is TGTGCTCTTGGGGAACGGGATGGGATATGGGTACTGGGGGATCAGACCGATAAACTCATCTTT. This chain connects TRDV1 to TRDJ1; TRDD3 matches 10 bases. Here the J gene was assigned by germline matching of the DNA, as TCRdb has none. V lost 1 base, J lost 2 bases, and 19 bases stayed unmatched. From germline, CDR1 is TSWWSYY and CDR2 QGS. CDR3 length: 21 residues.

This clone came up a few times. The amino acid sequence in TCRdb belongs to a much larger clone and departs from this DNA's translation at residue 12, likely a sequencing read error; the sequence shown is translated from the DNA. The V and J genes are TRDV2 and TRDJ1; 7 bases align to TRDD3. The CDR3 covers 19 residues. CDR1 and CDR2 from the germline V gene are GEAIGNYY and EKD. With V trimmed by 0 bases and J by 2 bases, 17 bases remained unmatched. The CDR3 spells CACDTVLGINTFTTDKLIF. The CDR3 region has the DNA TGTGCCTGTGACACCGTACTGGGGATAAACACGTTCACAACCGATAAACTCATCTTT.

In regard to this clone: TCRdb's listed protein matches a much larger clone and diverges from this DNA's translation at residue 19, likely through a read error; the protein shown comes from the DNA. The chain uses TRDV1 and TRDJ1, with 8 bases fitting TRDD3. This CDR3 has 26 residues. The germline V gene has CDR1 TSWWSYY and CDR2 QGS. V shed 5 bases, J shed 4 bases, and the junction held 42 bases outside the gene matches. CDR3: CALGYPGESTSEMLIYWGVRFDKLIF. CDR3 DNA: TGTGCTCTTGGGTACCCCGGCGAGTCTACCTCCGAAATGCTAATTTACTGGGGGGTACGATTCGATAAACTCATCTTT.

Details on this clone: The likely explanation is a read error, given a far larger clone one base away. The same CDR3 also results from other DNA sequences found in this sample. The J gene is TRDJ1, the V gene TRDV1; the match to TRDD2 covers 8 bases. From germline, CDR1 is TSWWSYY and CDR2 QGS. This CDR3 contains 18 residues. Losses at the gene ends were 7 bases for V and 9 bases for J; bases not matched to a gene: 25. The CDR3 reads CALAVGLPTPLPLEQLIF. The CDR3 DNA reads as TGTGCTCTTGCCGTCGGGCTTCCTACTCCCCTTCCCCTAGAACAACTCATCTTT.

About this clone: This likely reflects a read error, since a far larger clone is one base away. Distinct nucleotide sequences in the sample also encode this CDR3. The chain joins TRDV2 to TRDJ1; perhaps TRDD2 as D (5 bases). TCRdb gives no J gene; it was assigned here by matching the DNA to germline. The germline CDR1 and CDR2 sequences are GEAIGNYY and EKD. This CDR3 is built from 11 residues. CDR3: CAYSLTDKLIF. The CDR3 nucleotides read TGCGCCTACTCCCTCACCGATAAACTCATCTTT.